This entry describes one T cell receptor (beta chain). Germline CDR1 reads GTSNPN; CDR2 reads SVGIG (reference sequence). The ends were cut back, 2 bases at V and 0 bases at J, with 14 bases in the middle. CDR3 length: 16 residues. These data come from a study of regulatory T cells in long-lasting Graves disease. About the research overall: In persistent Graves' disease, antithyroid drugs had been taken for over 5 years and TSH receptor antibodies stayed positive.

Time point described: persistent/refractory GD, antithyroid drugs over 5 years with positive TRAb. Following extraction of RNA from PBMCs, that RNA was used to make the TCR library. Roughly 8.2-milliliter peripheral blood samples went into EDTA tubes. Sequencing libraries for TCR beta were prepared with iRepertoire HTBI primers and Arm-PCR of CDR3 regions. TCRdb re-analysed the multiplex PCR reads in MiXCR, keeping a single row per CDR3 protein. The sample holds hundreds of thousands of distinct CDR3 sequences, less than 25% seen once. The sample here was peripheral blood mononuclear cells (PBMCs), taken when the disease was refractory, from a patient treated with antithyroid drugs. This chain connects TRBV30 to TRBJ1-5; D is unclear. The TCR sequence derives from a female donor with Graves disease. CDR3 sequence (DNA): TGTGCCTGGAGTATCGGGAAGACCAATAGCAATCAGCCCCAGCATTTT. This codes for CAWSIGKTNSNQPQHF.